This TCR beta chain was captured by sequencing in a study of blood T cell repertoires in COVID-19. About the research overall: Samples came from the United States, Italy and Spain, spanning acute and convalescent COVID-19.

Method: immunoSEQ multiplex PCR; TCRdb's copy keeps in-frame clones and lacks some. Of roughly 400,000 clones detected, more than 70% appear once; the ten largest clones hold approximately 1.5%. Source material: PBMCs or T cells enriched from blood (not recorded which). This receptor was identified in a woman in her late teens or twenties who had been exposed to COVID-19.

Written as DNA, the CDR3 is TGTGCCAGCAGCCCAGCGGGACTAGCGGGTTCCTACAATGAGCAGTTCTTC. Amino acid sequence: CASSPAGLAGSYNEQFF. This chain joins TRBV13 and TRBJ2-1; TRBD2 matches 12 bases. The junction had 6 bases not matched to a gene; V was cut back by 5 bases and J by 1 base. From germline, CDR1 is PRHDT and CDR2 FYEKMQ (reference sequence). The CDR3 runs to 17 residues. The variable domain in full, completed from reference TRBV13 and TRBJ2-1, reads AAGVIQSPRHLIKEKRETATLKCYPIPRHDTVYWYQQGPGQDPQFLISFYEKMQSDKGSIPDRFSAQQFSDYHSELNMSSLELGDSALYFCASSPAGLAGSYNEQFFGPGTRLTVL.